This T cell receptor beta chain was captured in a study of blood T cell repertoires in COVID-19. Overall study context: T cells, B-cell-depleted T cells, or PBMCs provided the cDNA or gDNA that served as material.

The study recruited people aged roughly 18 to 95 years across more than 20 US areas. Participants' own reports of clinical history determined their cohort assignment. Recovered participants had two consecutive negative NP/OP PCR tests, healthcare professional clearance, or symptom resolution. The repertoire was sequenced with immunoSEQ multiplex PCR; TCRdb's copy has only in-frame clones and lacks some. The sample has some 390,000 clones, over 75% seen once. Germline CDR1 reads SGHTA; CDR2 reads FQGNSA. V lost 4 bases and J 2 bases, leaving 12 bases between the germline ends. The CDR3 loop spans 16 amino acids.

The chain is built from TRBV7-2 and TRBJ1-6; D not resolved. This TCR derives from a man between 25 and 39 years old who had recovered from COVID-19. Sequencing was performed on PBMCs or T cells enriched from blood (not recorded which). CDR3 region: CASSSEGRTYNSPLHF. The CDR3 nucleotides read TGTGCCAGCAGCTCCGAGGGTCGAACCTATAATTCACCCCTCCACTTT.